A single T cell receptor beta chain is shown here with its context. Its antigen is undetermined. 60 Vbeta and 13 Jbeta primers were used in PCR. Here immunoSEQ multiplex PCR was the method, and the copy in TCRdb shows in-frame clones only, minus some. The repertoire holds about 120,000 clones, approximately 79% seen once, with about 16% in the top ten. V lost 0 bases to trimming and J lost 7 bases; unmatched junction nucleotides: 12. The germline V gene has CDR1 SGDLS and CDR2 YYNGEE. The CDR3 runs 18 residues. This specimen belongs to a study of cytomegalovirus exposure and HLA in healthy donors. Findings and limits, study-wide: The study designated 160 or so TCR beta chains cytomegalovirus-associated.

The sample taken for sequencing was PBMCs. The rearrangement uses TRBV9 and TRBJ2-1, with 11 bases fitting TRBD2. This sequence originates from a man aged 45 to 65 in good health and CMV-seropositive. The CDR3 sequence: CASSVEASGGPWGNEQFF. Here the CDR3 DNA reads TGTGCCAGCAGCGTAGAAGCTAGCGGGGGGCCTTGGGGGAATGAGCAGTTCTTC.